One and the same sample provided the 2 T cell receptor beta chains below, sequenced in a study of molecular identifiers for immune sequencing clone quantification. TCRdb used MiXCR to reprocess the PCR reads, holding one entry per CDR3 protein. The data hold under 650,000 distinct CDR3 sequences, with just under 20% observed a single time. The sample consisted of naive CD8+ T cells from blood, with Jurkat cell RNA spiked in. Subset specified: FACS-sorted CD8+CD4-CCR7+CD45RA+ naive T cells. Every receptor here comes from a human donor in good health. Some libraries in this study had Jurkat cell RNA spiked in.

A note on this clonotype: One junction end disagrees with the germline gene, perhaps due to a read error. The CDR3 DNA is TGTGCCAGCAGTTACCGTCGGGGACCTCGCTCCTACAATGAGCAATTCTTC. Residues: CASSYRRGPRSYNEQFF. The rearrangement joins TRBV6-2 or TRBV6-3 to TRBJ2-1; D may correspond to TRBD1 or TRBD2 (5 bases each). CDR1 and CDR2 from the germline V gene are MNHEY and SVGEGT. The CDR3 covers 17 residues.

Worth noting for this clonotype: Given a much more abundant clone one base away, this may be a read error. The chain combines TRBV5-6 with TRBJ1-1; TRBD1 aligns across 8 bases. The CDR3 is made up of 12 amino acids. CDR1 SGHDT and CDR2 YYEEEE come from the germline V gene. The CDR3, as DNA: TGTGCCGGCAGCATAGACAGGGGCGAAGCTTTCTTT. Translation gives CAGSIDRGEAFF.